The 8 T cell receptor beta chains listed next were all sequenced from one sample in a study of blood T cells in healthy people across ages. The use of a sample-barcoded 5' primer and a J-beta primer mix characterized a second PCR of about 7 to 12 cycles. One entry per CDR3 protein results from TCRdb running MiXCR on the 5' RACE reads. The table includes 650,000 to 1,000,000 distinct CDR3 sequences, about 45% detected once. Input material: blood. The receptors were gathered from a man aged 80 or over in good health.

This clonotype was seen more than once but under ten times. This rearrangement joins TRBV6-5 to TRBJ1-2; tentatively, D is TRBD1 (6 bases). Deletions cut 5 bases from V and 2 bases from J, with 12 bases between. The CDR3 loop spans 14 amino acids. Looked up from germline, CDR1 is MNHEY and CDR2 is SVGAGI. The CDR3 loop reads CASSPKQGNYGYTF. As DNA, the CDR3 is TGTGCCAGCAGTCCAAAACAGGGAAACTATGGCTACACCTTC.

CDR3 sequence reads: CASSPRSSDEQYF. The CDR3 bases are TGTGCCAGCAGCCCCCGTTCCTCGGATGAGCAGTACTTC. The gene calls are TRBV7-3 and TRBJ2-1; D uncertain. The J call may be in error: the DNA end matches TRBJ2-7 better. The CDR3 loop spans 13 amino acids. The germline gives CDR1 SGHTA, CDR2 FQGTGA.

This chain joins TRBV7-2 and TRBJ2-1; TRBD2 matches at 8 bases. Germline V lookup: CDR1 SGHTA, CDR2 FQGNSA. Germline trimming cut 5 bases from V and 7 bases from J; bases unmatched to any gene: 13. The length of the CDR3 is 16 residues. The CDR3 loop is CASSPRWGTRRNEQFF. The CDR3 DNA reads as TGTGCCAGCAGCCCTCGTTGGGGGACTAGGAGGAATGAGCAGTTCTTC.

This clonotype was found many times. V gene TRBV29-1 combines with J gene TRBJ2-5; the match to TRBD2 covers 9 bases. V trimming: 2 bases; J trimming: 4 bases; junction bases outside the gene matches: 8. This CDR3 contains 15 residues. Germline V lookup: CDR1 SQVTM, CDR2 ANQGSEA. The chain's CDR3 is CSVEMLAGSGETQYF. Here the CDR3 DNA reads TGCAGCGTTGAAATGCTAGCGGGGTCCGGAGAGACCCAGTACTTC.

V usage is TRBV6-4 and J usage is TRBJ1-1; the match to TRBD1 covers 7 bases. Trimming took 6 bases from V and 3 from J; bases not matched to a gene: 10. The CDR3 has 15 amino acids. Germline V gene lookup returns CDR1 MRHNA and CDR2 SNTAGT. CDR3 nucleotides: TGTGCCAGCAGCCCACCGACAGGGAGAGACACTGAAGCTTTCTTT. It encodes CASSPPTGRDTEAFF.

This clonotype has just a few counts. The V and J genes are TRBV5-1 and TRBJ1-1; D is possibly TRBD1 (5 bases). CDR3 length equals 15 residues. Germline CDR1 SGHRS, CDR2 YFSETQ. V was shortened by 3 bases and J by 1 base, with 13 bases between the two germline ends. CDR3 sequence: CASSWDSAPNTEAFF. For the CDR3, the DNA is TGCGCCAGCAGCTGGGACTCAGCACCGAACACTGAAGCTTTCTTT.

The chain links TRBV20-1 to TRBJ2-2; TRBD1 aligns across 9 bases. J was trimmed by 3 bases and V by 6 bases; bases with no gene match: 8. Per the germline V gene, CDR1 is DFQATT and CDR2 is SNEGSKA (reference sequence). The CDR3 totals 15 residues. CDR3 nucleotides: TGCAGTGCAATCGGACAGGGGCCGCACACCGGGGAGCTGTTTTTT. Encoded protein: CSAIGQGPHTGELFF.

A word on this clonotype: Being one base from a much bigger clone, this may be a read error. J is TRBJ2-3 and V is TRBV15, with D uncertain. Per the germline V gene, CDR1 is LNHNV and CDR2 is YYDKDF (reference sequence). The CDR3 totals 16 residues. The CDR3 loop reads CTTSRDGSVGTDTQYF. The CDR3, as DNA: TGTACCACCAGCAGAGATGGGTCCGTAGGCACGGATACGCAGTATTTT.